This TCR beta chain was captured in a study of cytomegalovirus exposure and HLA in healthy donors. The CDR3 runs to 15 residues. J lost 6 bases, V lost 2 bases, and 9 bases had no gene match. The V gene's germline CDR1 is ENHRY and CDR2 SYGVKD. PCR primers comprised 60 Vbeta and 13 Jbeta primers. Assay used: immunoSEQ multiplex PCR; TCRdb lists only in-frame clones, some missing. The table includes 210,000 or so clones, 77% detected once. The chain couples TRBV10-3 to TRBJ1-1; 7 nucleotides line up with TRBD1. Sequencing used PBMCs. This TCR was sampled from a woman aged 55-69 years in good health and CMV-seropositive. CDR3 sequence (DNA): TGTGCCATCAGTGAGCCGCAAGTGACAGGGCCTGAAGCTTTCTTT. Translating it yields CAISEPQVTGPEAFF.